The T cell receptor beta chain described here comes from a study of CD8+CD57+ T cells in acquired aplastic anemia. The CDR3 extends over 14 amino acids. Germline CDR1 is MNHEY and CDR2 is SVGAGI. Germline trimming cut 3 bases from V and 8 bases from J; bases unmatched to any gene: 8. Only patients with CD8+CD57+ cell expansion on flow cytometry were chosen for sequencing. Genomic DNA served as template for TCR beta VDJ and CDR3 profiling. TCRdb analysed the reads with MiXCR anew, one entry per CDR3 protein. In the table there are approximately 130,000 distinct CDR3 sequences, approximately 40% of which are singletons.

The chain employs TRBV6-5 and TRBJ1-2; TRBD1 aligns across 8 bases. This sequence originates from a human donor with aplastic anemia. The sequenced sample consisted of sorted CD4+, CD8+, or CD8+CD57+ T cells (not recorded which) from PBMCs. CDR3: CASSYLGQARGYTF. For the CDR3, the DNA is TGTGCCAGCAGTTATTTGGGACAGGCGAGAGGCTACACCTTC.